Below, 17 T cell receptor beta chains from the same sample are listed, as sequenced in a study of blood T cell repertoires in COVID-19 (TCRdb year 2020). Receptor libraries were prepared by the immunoSEQ multiplex PCR assay. TCRdb provides this immuneACCESS table in a form limited to in-frame rearrangements. Some clones are lacking; in checked studies, under half of them reflect an unresolved V gene, and why the rest are absent is not known. Across this sample there are over 100,000 clones, with 80% to 85% seen only once. The top ten hold approximately 7.9% of the sample. The sequenced sample was peripheral blood. The receptors here all came from a man in his 70s with acute or convalescent COVID-19.

The rearrangement joins TRBV7-8 to TRBJ2-7, with TRBD2 identical over 7 bases. The V gene's germline CDR1 is SGHVS and CDR2 FQNEAQ. V was pared by 4 bases and J by 0 bases, with 12 bases of the junction left unmatched. There are 17 residues in the CDR3. CDR3 in amino acids: CASSYRSGLKLSYEQYF. The CDR3 bases are TGTGCCAGCAGCTACAGGTCGGGACTAAAACTCTCCTACGAGCAGTACTTC. Variable domain in full (rest from reference TRBV7-8 and TRBJ2-7): GAGVSQSPRYKVAKRGQDVALRCDPISGHVSLFWYQQALGQGPEFLTYFQNEAQLDKSGLPSDRFFAERPEGSVSTLKIQRTQQEDSAVYLCASSYRSGLKLSYEQYFGPGTRLTVT.

This chain joins TRBV12-3 or TRBV12-4 and TRBJ1-1; TRBD1 is a possible D gene (6 bases). This CDR3 has 13 residues. V gave up 4 bases and J gave up 6 bases, with 12 bases separating them. CDR3 protein: CASSYRDGSEAFF. In DNA form, the CDR3 reads TGTGCCAGCAGTTACAGGGACGGTTCTGAAGCTTTCTTT.

This clone was recorded only once. The chain combines TRBV28 with TRBJ1-5; TRBD1 matches at 11 bases. This CDR3 has 17 amino acids. Germline trimming cut 5 bases from V and 1 base from J; bases unmatched to any gene: 7. Germline CDR1 and CDR2: MDHEN and SYDVKM. In DNA, the CDR3 is TGTGCCAGCAGTGCCGCGAGGACAGGGGGCAGCAATCAGCCCCAGCATTTT. It codes for CASSAARTGGSNQPQHF.

This clone was detected only once. The CDR3 DNA follows: TGTGCCAGCAGTGAAGGGGCGGACAGGAGACTCCGCCTCAATCAGCCCCAGCATTTT. Encoded protein: CASSEGADRRLRLNQPQHF. The V call is TRBV6-1, the J call TRBJ1-5; 7 nucleotides line up with TRBD1. Trimming cost V 1 base and J 3 bases; bases outside gene matches: 15. Germline V gives CDR1 MNHNS, CDR2 SASEGT. The CDR3 contains 19 residues.

This chain uses TRBV4-1 with TRBJ1-5, with D tentatively TRBD1 (5 bases). The CDR3 consists of 12 residues. Looked up from germline, CDR1 is MGHRA and CDR2 is YSYEKL. Trimming took 0 bases from V and 9 from J, leaving 6 bases between them. The chain's CDR3 is CASSQEGRPQHF. The CDR3 region has the DNA TGCGCCAGCAGCCAAGAGGGGCGGCCCCAGCATTTT.

V and J are TRBV6-5 and TRBJ1-1; tentatively, D is TRBD1 (6 bases). CDR1 MNHEY and CDR2 SVGAGI come from the germline V gene. V was clipped by 2 bases and J by 9 bases, with 16 bases between them. The CDR3 contains 14 residues. The CDR3 here is CASSYGQGTLKAFF. For the CDR3, the DNA is TGTGCCAGCAGTTACGGCCAGGGGACCTTAAAAGCTTTCTTT.

The chain links TRBV28 to TRBJ2-7; 7 nucleotides line up with TRBD1. The CDR3 consists of 12 residues. The V and J ends lost 6 bases and 4 bases, in that order; junction bases with no gene match: 3. The germline CDR1 and CDR2 sequences are MDHEN and SYDVKM. The CDR3 sequence is CASRRQGYEQYF. The DNA for the CDR3 is TGTGCCAGCAGACGACAGGGATACGAGCAGTACTTC.

Here the CDR3 DNA reads TGCGCCAGCAGCTTGTCGGCACAGGGCAACACTGAAGCTTTCTTT. Its translation: CASSLSAQGNTEAFF. V is TRBV5-1 and J is TRBJ1-1; D is perhaps TRBD1 (6 bases). CDR1 and CDR2 (germline): SGHRS, YFSETQ. The CDR3 is 15 residues long. V lost 1 base to trimming and J lost 2 bases, with 12 bases between them.

This rearrangement joins TRBV7-9 to TRBJ1-3; D is perhaps TRBD1 (5 bases). CDR3 size: 14 residues. Trimming removed 4 bases at V and 4 bases at J, with 11 bases between. Germline V gives CDR1 SEHNR, CDR2 FQNEAQ (reference sequence). CDR3 amino acids: CASSSLGAGNTIYF. The CDR3 bases are TGTGCCAGCAGCTCCTTAGGGGCGGGAAACACCATATATTTT. The full variable domain, its missing parts supplied by reference TRBV7-9 and TRBJ1-3, is DTGVSQNPRHKITKRGQNVTFRCDPISEHNRLYWYRQTLGQGPEFLTYFQNEAQLEKSRLLSDRFSAERPKGSFSTLEIQRTEQGDSAMYLCASSSLGAGNTIYFGEGSWLTVV.

The rearrangement joins TRBV30 to TRBJ1-6, with 10 bases aligning to TRBD1. CDR1 is GTSNPN and CDR2 is SVGIG in the germline V gene (reference sequence). The CDR3 has 14 amino acids. After removal of 0 bases from V and 13 bases from J, the junction contained 6 bases not matched to a gene. CDR3 nucleotide sequence: TGTGCCTGGAGTGTTTTAGGACAGGGGGTTCCCCTCCACTTT. This translates into CAWSVLGQGVPLHF.

This chain uses TRBV27 with TRBJ2-7; 9 nucleotides line up with TRBD1. The CDR3 contains 17 residues. Germline V lookup: CDR1 MNHEY, CDR2 SMNVEV (reference sequence). The V gene end was trimmed by 2 bases and the J gene end by 4 bases; junction bases not matched to a gene: 12. For the CDR3, the DNA is TGTGCCAGCAGTTTACTCCCGGGACAGGGTTATTCTTACGAGCAGTACTTC. Residues: CASSLLPGQGYSYEQYF.

The chain joins TRBV7-2 to TRBJ1-2, with D possibly matching TRBD1 (6 bases). This CDR3 comprises 15 residues. Germline V gene lookup returns CDR1 SGHTA and CDR2 FQGNSA. V lost 1 base and J lost 7, with 16 bases in between. The CDR3 bases are TGTGCCAGCAGCTTAGATCTGCGGGGGGACATTGGCTACACCTTC. The encoded protein is CASSLDLRGDIGYTF.

This clone occurred a few times. This rearrangement joins TRBV24-1 to TRBJ2-3; D possibly corresponds to TRBD2 (6 bases). V lost 12 bases and J 2 bases, leaving 11 bases between the germline ends. This CDR3 has 12 amino acids. CDR1 and CDR2 from the germline V gene are KGHDR and SFDVKD. CDR3 DNA sequence: TGTGCCGTGGGACTTCCCACAGATACGCAGTATTTT. Protein sequence: CAVGLPTDTQYF.

On this clone: Germline and junction disagree at one end, which may indicate a read error. The chain joins TRBV11-2 to TRBJ2-3, with D possibly being TRBD1 (6 bases). Germline V gene sequence: CDR1 SGHAT, CDR2 FQNNGV. There are 15 residues in the CDR3. The CDR3 is CASTLVQGRRDTQYF. The CDR3 bases are TGTGCCAGCACCTTAGTTCAGGGGCGCAGAGATACGCAGTATTTT.

The genes are TRBV18 and TRBJ1-3, with D possibly being TRBD1 (5 bases). The CDR3 covers 15 residues. CDR1 is KGHSH and CDR2 is LQKENI in the germline V gene. V lost 3 bases and J 7 bases, leaving 16 bases between the germline ends. CDR3 loop: CASSPSQGAINTIYF. The CDR3 region has the DNA TGTGCCAGCTCACCCTCGCAGGGCGCGATTAACACCATATATTTT.

The chain combines TRBV25-1 with TRBJ2-2; weak D call: TRBD2 (6 bases). Trimming left V 4 bases short and J 0 bases short, with 12 bases between. Germline V CDR1 and CDR2: MGHDK, SYGVNS. The CDR3 extends over 16 amino acids. CDR3 sequence reads: CASSAFSGTNTGELFF. DNA of the CDR3: TGTGCCAGCAGTGCCTTTAGCGGTACGAACACCGGGGAGCTGTTTTTT. Combining the CDR3 with reference TRBV25-1 and TRBJ2-2 gives the whole variable domain EADIYQTPRYLVIGTGKKITLECSQTMGHDKMYWYQQDPGMELHLIHYSYGVNSTEKGDLSSESTVSRIRTEHFPLTLESARPSHTSQYLCASSAFSGTNTGELFFGEGSRLTVL.

This chain joins TRBV3-1 (or the pseudogene TRBV3-2) and TRBJ2-2; TRBD1 aligns across 7 bases. Germline loops: CDR1 LGHDT, CDR2 YNNKEL (reference sequence). V shed 6 bases, J shed 1 base, and the junction held 2 bases outside the gene matches. The CDR3 runs to 14 residues. The CDR3 protein is CASRNRGNTGELFF. For the CDR3, the DNA is TGTGCCAGCAGGAACAGGGGGAACACCGGGGAGCTGTTTTTT.